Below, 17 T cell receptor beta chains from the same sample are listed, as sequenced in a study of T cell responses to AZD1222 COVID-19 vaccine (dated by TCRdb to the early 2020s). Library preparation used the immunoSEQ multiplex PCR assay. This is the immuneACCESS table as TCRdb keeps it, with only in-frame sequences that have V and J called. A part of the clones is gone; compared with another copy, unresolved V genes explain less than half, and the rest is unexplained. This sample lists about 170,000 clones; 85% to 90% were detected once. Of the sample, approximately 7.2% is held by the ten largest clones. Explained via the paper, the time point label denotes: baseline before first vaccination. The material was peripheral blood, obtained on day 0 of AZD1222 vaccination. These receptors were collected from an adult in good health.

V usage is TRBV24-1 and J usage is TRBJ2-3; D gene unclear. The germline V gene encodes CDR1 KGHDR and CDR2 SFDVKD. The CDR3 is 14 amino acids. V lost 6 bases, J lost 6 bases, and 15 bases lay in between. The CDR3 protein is CATSPSVSEDTQYF. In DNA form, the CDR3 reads TGTGCCACCAGTCCCTCTGTATCGGAGGATACGCAGTATTTT.

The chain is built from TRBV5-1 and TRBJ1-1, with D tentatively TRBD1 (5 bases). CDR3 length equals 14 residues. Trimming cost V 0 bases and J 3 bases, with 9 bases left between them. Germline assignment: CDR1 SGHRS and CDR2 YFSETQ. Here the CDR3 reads CASSLDRTDTEAFF. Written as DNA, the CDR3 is TGCGCCAGCAGCTTGGACAGGACGGACACTGAAGCTTTCTTT.

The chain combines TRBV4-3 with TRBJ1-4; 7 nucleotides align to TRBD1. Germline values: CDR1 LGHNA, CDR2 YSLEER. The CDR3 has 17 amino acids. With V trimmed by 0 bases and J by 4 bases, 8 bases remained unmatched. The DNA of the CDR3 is TGCGCCAGCAGCCAAGATGTAGCTCGGGACAGTAATGAAAAACTGTTTTTT. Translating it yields CASSQDVARDSNEKLFF.

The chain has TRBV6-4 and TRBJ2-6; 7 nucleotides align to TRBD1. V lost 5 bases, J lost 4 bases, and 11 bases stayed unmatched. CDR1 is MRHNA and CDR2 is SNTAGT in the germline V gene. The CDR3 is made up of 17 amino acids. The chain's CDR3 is CASSQGVGGTGANVLTF. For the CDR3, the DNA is TGTGCCAGCAGTCAGGGGGTAGGGGGTACCGGGGCCAACGTCCTGACTTTC.

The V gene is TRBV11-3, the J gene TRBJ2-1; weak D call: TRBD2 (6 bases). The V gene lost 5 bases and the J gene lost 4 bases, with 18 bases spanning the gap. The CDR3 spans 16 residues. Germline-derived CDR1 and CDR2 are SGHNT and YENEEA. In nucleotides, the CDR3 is TGTGCCAGCAGCCCCAACTCGGGGGTGGGGTACAATGAGCAGTTCTTC. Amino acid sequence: CASSPNSGVGYNEQFF. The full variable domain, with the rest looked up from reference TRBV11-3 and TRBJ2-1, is EAGVVQSPRYKIIEKKQPVAFWCNPISGHNTLYWYLQNLGQGPELLIRYENEEAVDDSQLPKDRFSAERLKGVDSTLKIQPAELGDSAVYLCASSPNSGVGYNEQFFGPGTRLTVL.

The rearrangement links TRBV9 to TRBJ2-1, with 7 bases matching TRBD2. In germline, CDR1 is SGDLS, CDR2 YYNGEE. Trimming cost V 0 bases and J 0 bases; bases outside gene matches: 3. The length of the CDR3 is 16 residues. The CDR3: CASSVAAGSSYNEQFF. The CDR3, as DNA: TGTGCCAGCAGCGTAGCAGCGGGGAGCTCCTACAATGAGCAGTTCTTC.

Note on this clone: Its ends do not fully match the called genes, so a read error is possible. In DNA form, the CDR3 reads TGCGTCCTGGGGGGGGATTACTATGGCTACACCTTC. It is translated as CVLGGDYYGYTF. This rearrangement joins TRBV6-5 to TRBJ1-2, with D possibly TRBD1 on 5 matching bases. From germline, CDR1 is MNHEY and CDR2 SVGAGI. The CDR3 is 12 residues long.

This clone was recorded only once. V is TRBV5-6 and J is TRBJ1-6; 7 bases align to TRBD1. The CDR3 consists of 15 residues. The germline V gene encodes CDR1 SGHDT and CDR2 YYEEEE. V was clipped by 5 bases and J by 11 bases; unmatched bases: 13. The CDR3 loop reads CASSTQGDIIAPLHF. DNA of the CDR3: TGTGCCAGCAGTACCCAGGGGGATATTATCGCACCCCTCCACTTT.

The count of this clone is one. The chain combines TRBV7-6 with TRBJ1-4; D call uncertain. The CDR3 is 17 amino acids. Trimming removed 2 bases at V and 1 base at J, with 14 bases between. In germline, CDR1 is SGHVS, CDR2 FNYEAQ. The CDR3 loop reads CASSLSARARTNEKLFF. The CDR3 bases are TGTGCCAGCAGCTTAAGCGCGAGGGCTCGAACTAATGAAAAACTGTTTTTT.

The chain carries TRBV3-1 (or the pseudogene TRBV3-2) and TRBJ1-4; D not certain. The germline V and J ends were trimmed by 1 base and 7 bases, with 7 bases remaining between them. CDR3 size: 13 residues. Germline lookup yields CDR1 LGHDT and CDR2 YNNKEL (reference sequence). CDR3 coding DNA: TGTGCCAGCAGCCAAGGGCCGGGTGAAAAACTGTTTTTT. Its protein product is CASSQGPGEKLFF.

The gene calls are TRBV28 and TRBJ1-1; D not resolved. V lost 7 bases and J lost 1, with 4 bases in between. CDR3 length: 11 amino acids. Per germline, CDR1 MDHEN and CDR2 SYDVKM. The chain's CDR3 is CASIQNTEAFF. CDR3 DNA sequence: TGTGCCAGCATACAGAACACTGAAGCTTTCTTT.

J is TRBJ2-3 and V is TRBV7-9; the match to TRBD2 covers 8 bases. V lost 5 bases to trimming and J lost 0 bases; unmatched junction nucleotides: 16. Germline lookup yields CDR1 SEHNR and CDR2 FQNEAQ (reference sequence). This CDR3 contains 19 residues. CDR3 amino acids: CASSRERGERGRSTDTQYF. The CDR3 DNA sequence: TGTGCCAGCAGCCGGGAAAGGGGTGAGCGGGGGCGCAGCACAGATACGCAGTATTTT.

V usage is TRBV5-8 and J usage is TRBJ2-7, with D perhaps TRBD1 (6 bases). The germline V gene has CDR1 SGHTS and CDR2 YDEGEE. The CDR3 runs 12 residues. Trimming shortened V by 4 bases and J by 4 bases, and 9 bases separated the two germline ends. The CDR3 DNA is TGTGCCAGCAGCCTCAGGGGATACGAGCAGTACGTC. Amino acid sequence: CASSLRGYEQYV.

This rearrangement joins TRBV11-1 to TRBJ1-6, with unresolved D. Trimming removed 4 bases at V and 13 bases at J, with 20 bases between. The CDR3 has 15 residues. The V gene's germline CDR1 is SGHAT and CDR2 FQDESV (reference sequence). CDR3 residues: CASSSRIGPDAPLHF. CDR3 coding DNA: TGTGCCAGCAGCTCGCGGATTGGGCCGGATGCCCCCCTCCACTTT.

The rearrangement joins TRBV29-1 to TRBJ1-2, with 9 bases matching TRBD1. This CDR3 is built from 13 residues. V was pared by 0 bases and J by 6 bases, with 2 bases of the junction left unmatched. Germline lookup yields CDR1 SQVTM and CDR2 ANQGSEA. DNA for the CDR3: TGCAGCGTTGAAGATGGGACAGGGAATGGCTACACCTTC. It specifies CSVEDGTGNGYTF.

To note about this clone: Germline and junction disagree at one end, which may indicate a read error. The CDR3 reads CASSQDRLAIKF. The CDR3 region has the DNA TGTGCCAGCAGCCAAGATCGATTGGCGATAAAGTTT. The chain combines TRBV3-1 (or the pseudogene TRBV3-2) with TRBJ1-4; D is undetermined. The germline V gene has CDR1 LGHDT and CDR2 YNNKEL (reference sequence). This CDR3 is built from 12 residues.

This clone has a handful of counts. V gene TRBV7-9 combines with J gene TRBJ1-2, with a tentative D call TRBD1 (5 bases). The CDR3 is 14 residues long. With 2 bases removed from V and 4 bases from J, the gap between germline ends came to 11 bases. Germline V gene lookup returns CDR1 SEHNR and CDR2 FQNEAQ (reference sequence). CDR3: CASSLTGNLYGYTF. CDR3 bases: TGTGCCAGCAGCTTAACAGGCAACCTCTATGGCTACACCTTC.